Sequencing of this T cell receptor beta chain was carried out in a study of OX40 agonist ivuxolimab in advanced cancers. Regarding the complete study: The costimulatory receptor OX40 (CD134) was targeted by ivuxolimab, a fully human IgG2 agonistic monoclonal antibody. Intravenous ivuxolimab was administered to patients every 2 weeks at six dose levels: 0.01, 0.1, 0.3, 1.5, 3 and 10 mg/kg. Among the roughly 52 dose-escalation patients, 19 had hepatocellular carcinoma, around 15 melanoma, 9 renal cell carcinoma and 9 head and neck cancer. In the dose-escalation cohort, 65% to 85% of patients were male, and the mean age was around 65 years with a range of roughly 23 to 79. Prior anti-PD-1, anti-PD-L1 or anti-CTLA-4 therapy was permitted, and approximately 40% of dose-escalation patients had received checkpoint inhibitors. Partial responses occurred in three dose-escalation patients, of whom one had hepatocellular carcinoma and two had cutaneous melanoma. The point of sequencing TCRbeta in the periphery was to test whether ivuxolimab changed TCR sequence diversity and drove clonal T-cell expansion. The paper covers the monotherapy dose-escalation part of the phase I ivuxolimab trial, which included N ≈ 54 patients. Results and caveats for the whole study, not just this receptor: In the 0.1-3.0 mg/kg groups, partial responders had among the lowest normalized peripheral clonal expansion, particularly in CD8+ T cells. The antigen specificity of the clonally expanded peripheral T cells was not determined. Low levels of normalized T-cell clonal expansion were also shown by some nonresponding patients. At doses of 0.1 to 3.0 mg/kg, clonal expansion of both CD4+ and CD8+ T cells in blood was seen between baseline and week 6. After ivuxolimab, more expanded clones were found on average in CD8+ T cells than in CD4+ T cells.

For sequencing of the TCRbeta CDR3 region, genomic DNA was extracted from the sorted cells. The immunoSEQ Assay was used for sequencing of TCRbeta CDR3 regions. TCRdb obtained this table from immuneACCESS and retained in-frame rearrangements with V and J assigned. These tables miss some clones; where compared with another copy, unresolved V genes account for less than half of the shortfall, and the remainder is unexplained. This sample lists around 18,000 clones; 87% were detected once. The ten most abundant clones make up about a third of the sample. V is pared back by 3 bases and J by 6 bases, with 23 bases lying between the germline termini. The CDR1 and CDR2 encoded by the germline V gene are KGHSH and LQKENI. Counted from cysteine to phenylalanine, this CDR3 has 17 amino acids. Here the CDR3 DNA is all that survives: 51 bases in frame from base 1. As regards this clone: What this receptor recognizes is not known. No base qualities exist here, and no much larger clone lies one base off it.

Patients with a history of autoimmune disease or receiving systemic immunosuppression were excluded from the trial. Peripheral blood for TCR sequencing was drawn from every dose cohort at baseline, at cycle 4 day 1 and at cycle 7 day 1. Samples were obtained from an open-label, multicenter, first-in-human phase I dose-escalation trial of ivuxolimab. The trial enrolled adults with locally advanced or metastatic head and neck squamous cell, hepatocellular, melanoma or renal cell carcinoma. Before TCR sequencing, CD4+ and CD8+ T cells were separately sorted from peripheral blood. The sequencing used CD4+ or CD8+ T cells sorted from blood, collected in a trial of the OX40 agonist ivuxolimab. The clonotype comes from an adult with an advanced solid tumor such as melanoma, head and neck, liver or kidney cancer. Here the chain combines TRBV18 and TRBJ1-1, with a tentative D gene TRBD1 over 5 matching bases. The CDR3 corresponds to CASSPVVAGKALSEAFF. In nucleotide form, the sequence is TGTGCCAGCTCACCTGTCGTGGCAGGGAAAGCACTATCTGAAGCTTTCTTT.